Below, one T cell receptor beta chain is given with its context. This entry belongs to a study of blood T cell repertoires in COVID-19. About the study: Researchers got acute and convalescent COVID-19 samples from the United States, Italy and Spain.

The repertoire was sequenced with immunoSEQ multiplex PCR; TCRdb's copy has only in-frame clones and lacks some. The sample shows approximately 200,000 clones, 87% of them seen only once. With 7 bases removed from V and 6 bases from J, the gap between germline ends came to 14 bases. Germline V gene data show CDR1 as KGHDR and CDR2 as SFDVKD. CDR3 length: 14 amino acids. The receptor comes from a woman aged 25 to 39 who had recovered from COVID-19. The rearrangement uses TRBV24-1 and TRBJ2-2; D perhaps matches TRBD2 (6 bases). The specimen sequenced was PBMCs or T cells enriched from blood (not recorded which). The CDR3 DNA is TGTGCCACCAGGCCCCCGGGACTCGCCGGGGAGCTGTTTTTT. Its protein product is CATRPPGLAGELFF.